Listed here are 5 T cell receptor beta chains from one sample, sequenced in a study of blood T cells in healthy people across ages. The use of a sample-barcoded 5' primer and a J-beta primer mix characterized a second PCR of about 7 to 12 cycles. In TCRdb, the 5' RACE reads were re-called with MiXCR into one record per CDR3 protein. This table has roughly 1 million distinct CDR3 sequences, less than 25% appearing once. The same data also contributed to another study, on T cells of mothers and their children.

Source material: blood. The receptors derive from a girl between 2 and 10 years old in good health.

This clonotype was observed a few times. This CDR3 is CSVYGGVLMNTEAFF. CDR3 coding DNA: TGCAGCGTTTACGGGGGAGTACTTATGAACACTGAAGCTTTCTTT. J is TRBJ1-1 and V is TRBV29-1; TRBD1 is a possible D gene (5 bases). Germline CDR1 and CDR2: SQVTM and ANQGSEA. The CDR3 contains 15 residues. Trimming shortened V by 5 bases and J by 0 bases, and 16 bases separated the two germline ends.

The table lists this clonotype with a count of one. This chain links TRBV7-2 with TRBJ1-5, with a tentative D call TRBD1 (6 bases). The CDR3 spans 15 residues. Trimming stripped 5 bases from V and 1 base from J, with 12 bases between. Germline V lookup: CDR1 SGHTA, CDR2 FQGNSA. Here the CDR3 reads CASSRQGPSNQPQHF. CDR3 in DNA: TGTGCCAGCAGCCGGCAGGGGCCCAGCAATCAGCCCCAGCATTTT.

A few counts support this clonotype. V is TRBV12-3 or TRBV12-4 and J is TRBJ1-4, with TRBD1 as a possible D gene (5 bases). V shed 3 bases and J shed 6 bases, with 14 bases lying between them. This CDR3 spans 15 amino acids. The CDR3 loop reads CASSFRGRADEKLFF. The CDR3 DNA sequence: TGTGCCAGCAGTTTCCGTGGCAGGGCGGATGAAAAACTGTTTTTT.

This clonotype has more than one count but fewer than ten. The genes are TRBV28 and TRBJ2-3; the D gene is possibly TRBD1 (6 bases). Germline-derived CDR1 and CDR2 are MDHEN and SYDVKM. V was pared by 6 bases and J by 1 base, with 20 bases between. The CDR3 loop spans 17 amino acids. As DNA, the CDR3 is TGTGCCAGCAGCCCCTACAGGGACCTTTCGGGCACAGATACGCAGTATTTT. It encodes CASSPYRDLSGTDTQYF.

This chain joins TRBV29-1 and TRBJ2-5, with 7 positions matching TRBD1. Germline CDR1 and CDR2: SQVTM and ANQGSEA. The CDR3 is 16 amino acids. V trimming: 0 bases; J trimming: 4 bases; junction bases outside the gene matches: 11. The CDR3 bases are TGCAGCGTTGAAGACTATACAGGGGAACTGGCAGAGACCCAGTACTTC. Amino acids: CSVEDYTGELAETQYF.